This TCR beta chain was identified during a study of CD8 T cells in ankylosing spondylitis. Overall study results and limits: Prior literature has documented some motif variants in synovial fluid and blood from reactive arthritis. The authors found the disease-linked clones to be CD8+ and relatively rare in peripheral blood. The study looked at matched synovial fluid samples from ankylosing spondylitis patients. Disease-linked clones were reported to be significantly enriched there.

This clonotype was observed at least ten times. Antigen specificity is unknown. By quantitative 5'-RACE with molecular barcodes, the TCR beta libraries were made. TCRdb processed the 5' RACE reads anew with MiXCR; each CDR3 protein has one entry. The table shows roughly 160,000 distinct CDR3 sequences, with approximately 10% occurring only once. Between the trimmed V and J ends, which lost 4 bases and 0 bases, there was a span of 12 bases. This CDR3 region has 15 residues. Germline values: CDR1 SGHDT, CDR2 YYEEEE. The source is a female donor with ankylosing spondylitis or in good health (not recorded which). The chain links TRBV5-6 to TRBJ2-3, with D possibly TRBD1 on 6 matching bases. Sequences were obtained from blood, either unsorted or a sorted T cell fraction (not recorded which). Here the CDR3 reads CASSQTDRSTDTQYF. In DNA form, the CDR3 reads TGTGCCAGCAGCCAGACGGACAGAAGCACAGATACGCAGTATTTT.